These 26 T cell receptor beta chains were all obtained from the same sample, sequenced in a study of patients and donors after allogeneic stem cell transplantation. One entry per CDR3 protein, called by TCRdb with MiXCR from the RT-PCR reads. The sample gives 920,000 or so distinct CDR3 sequences, roughly 18% of which show up once; under 6.5% is in the top ten. The material sequenced was blood, either unsorted or a sorted T cell fraction (not recorded which). These receptors originate from a human donor who was either an allogeneic HSCT recipient or a stem cell or donor lymphocyte infusion donor (not recorded which). It is not recorded whose cells these are; they may come from a transplant donor.

This clonotype was found a few times. The chain couples TRBV7-3 to TRBJ2-3, with 9 bases aligning to TRBD2. Per germline, CDR1 SGHTA and CDR2 FQGTGA. Trimming removed 0 bases from V and 4 bases from J; junction bases left unmatched: 11. This CDR3 contains 18 residues. The CDR3 nucleotides are TGTGCCAGCAGCTTAACGTCCTTGGCGCGGGGGGGGTCAGATACGCAGTATTTT. Protein product: CASSLTSLARGGSDTQYF.

The chain couples TRBV12-3 or TRBV12-4 to TRBJ2-1; 7 bases map to TRBD2. The V gene end was trimmed by 8 bases and the J gene end by 7 bases; junction bases not matched to a gene: 5. This CDR3 is built from 12 residues. CDR3 amino acids: CASAPGGNEQFF. The DNA for the CDR3 is TGTGCCAGCGCCCCCGGGGGGAATGAGCAGTTCTTC.

The rearrangement links TRBV6-2 or TRBV6-3 to TRBJ1-2; 7 bases map to TRBD1. CDR3 length: 14 amino acids. Germline CDR1 MNHEY, CDR2 SVGEGT. V lost 0 bases and J lost 6; bases outside the gene matches: 4. For the CDR3, the DNA is TGTGCCAGCAGTTACTCGAAGGGGGCGGATGGCTACACCTTC. This translates into CASSYSKGADGYTF.

A few counts support this clonotype. The CDR3 reads CASSGPGTENTEAFF. As DNA, the CDR3 is TGTGCCAGCAGTGGCCCCGGGACAGAGAACACTGAAGCTTTCTTT. The chain carries TRBV2 and TRBJ1-1, with TRBD1 matching over 7 bases. Germline values: CDR1 SNHLY, CDR2 FYNNEI. CDR3 size: 15 residues. V gave up 4 bases and J gave up 1 base; unmatched junction bases: 6. The full variable domain, in which reference TRBV2 and TRBJ1-1 provide the parts outside the CDR3, is EPEVTQTPSHQVTQMGQEVILRCVPISNHLYFYWYRQILGQKVEFLVSFYNNEISEKSEIFDDQFSVERPDGSNFTLKIRSTKLEDSAMYFCASSGPGTENTEAFFGQGTRLTVV.

This clonotype was counted between two and nine times. The V call is TRBV6-5, the J call TRBJ2-1; TRBD2 agrees at 7 bases. Trimming took 2 bases from V and 8 from J; bases not matched to a gene: 6. The CDR3 is 14 residues long. CDR1 is MNHEY, CDR2 SVGAGI, per germline. In nucleotides, the CDR3 is TGTGCCAGCAGTTACGACGGACTAGGCTATGAGCAGTTCTTC. Translating it yields CASSYDGLGYEQFF.

The V call is TRBV7-3, the J call TRBJ2-5; D is tentatively TRBD1 or TRBD2 (5 bases each). CDR3 length equals 15 residues. Germline V CDR1 and CDR2: SGHTA, FQGTGA. V was cut by 3 bases and J by 3 bases, with 14 bases left in between. The CDR3 protein is CASSLRGPGEETQYF. CDR3 nucleotide sequence: TGTGCCAGCAGCTTGAGGGGCCCCGGAGAAGAGACCCAGTACTTC.

This clonotype was seen repeatedly, ten times or more. The chain couples TRBV12-3 or TRBV12-4 to TRBJ1-2; tentative D call: TRBD1 (6 bases). The germline V and J ends were trimmed by 5 bases and 6 bases, with 10 bases remaining between them. This CDR3 comprises 12 residues. The CDR3 loop is CASSGTLNGYTF. In nucleotides, the CDR3 is TGTGCCAGCAGTGGGACACTCAATGGCTACACCTTC.

This clonotype was picked up a small number of times. The chain joins TRBV27 to TRBJ2-1; unclear D gene. Per germline, CDR1 MNHEY and CDR2 SMNVEV (reference sequence). Trimming took 1 base from V and 2 from J, leaving 6 bases between them. The CDR3 runs to 14 residues. The CDR3 region is CASSLFSPYNEQFF. The CDR3, as DNA: TGTGCCAGCAGTTTATTTTCTCCCTACAATGAGCAGTTCTTC.

This clonotype was detected only a few times. V and J are TRBV20-1 and TRBJ2-1; TRBD2 matches 9 bases. The CDR3 has 14 residues. Germline V gene data show CDR1 as DFQATT and CDR2 as SNEGSKA (reference sequence). V shed 5 bases and J 4 bases; nucleotides not matched to a gene: 6. The CDR3 region has the DNA TGCAGTGCTGCAGCGGGGGGAGTTTACAATGAGCAGTTCTTC. Translating gives CSAAAGGVYNEQFF.

The V gene is TRBV20-1, the J gene TRBJ2-3; 13 bases match TRBD2. The germline V gene has CDR1 DFQATT and CDR2 SNEGSKA (reference sequence). The CDR3 length is 18 residues. With 1 base clipped from V and 1 base from J, the junction kept 8 bases outside the gene matches. The CDR3 DNA reads as TGCAGTGCTAGAGGGGCAACTAGCGGGGGGGCCGGCACAGATACGCAGTATTTT. This translates into CSARGATSGGAGTDTQYF.

For the CDR3, the DNA is TGTGCTAGTGGTCGGGGGAGGGCAGATACGCAGTATTTT. This translates into CASGRGRADTQYF. The chain is built from TRBV12-5 and TRBJ2-3, with 7 positions matching TRBD2. J lost 4 bases, V lost 5 bases, and 3 bases had no gene match. Germline CDR1 is LGHNT and CDR2 is FRNRAP. The CDR3 runs 13 residues. Together with reference TRBV12-5 and TRBJ2-3, the CDR3 gives the full variable domain: DARVTQTPRHKVTEMGQEVTMRCQPILGHNTVFWYRQTMMQGLELLAYFRNRAPLDDSGMPKDRFSAEMPDATLATLKIQPSEPRDSAVYFCASGRGRADTQYFGPGTRLTVL.

CDR3 nucleotides: TGCAGTGCTACCCGGGGTCCAAGCGGGACGGCTTCCTACGAGCAGTACTTC. Protein: CSATRGPSGTASYEQYF. The chain joins TRBV20-1 to TRBJ2-7; 7 nucleotides align to TRBD2. CDR1 and CDR2 from the germline V gene are DFQATT and SNEGSKA (reference sequence). CDR3 length: 17 amino acids. Trimming removed 4 bases from V and 1 base from J; junction bases left unmatched: 16.

The chain's CDR3 is CASSVLDGNTEAFF. The CDR3, as DNA: TGTGCCAGCAGTGTGTTGGACGGGAACACTGAAGCTTTCTTT. J is TRBJ1-1 and V is TRBV6-1; no reliable D call. V was shortened by 4 bases and J by 1 base, with 10 bases between the two germline ends. In germline, CDR1 is MNHNS, CDR2 SASEGT. The CDR3 has 14 amino acids.

A few counts support this clonotype. This sequence joins TRBV24-1 and TRBJ1-5; 9 bases agree with TRBD1. V was pared by 3 bases and J by 6 bases, with 11 bases of the junction left unmatched. From germline, CDR1 is KGHDR and CDR2 SFDVKD. The CDR3 is 17 amino acids. This CDR3 reads CATSDRFGTGRGQPQHF. The CDR3 DNA reads TGTGCCACCAGTGATCGATTCGGGACAGGGAGAGGTCAGCCCCAGCATTTT.

This clonotype was observed a few times. V usage is TRBV7-9 and J usage is TRBJ1-2; TRBD1 is a possible D gene (5 bases). The CDR3 is 15 residues long. Germline V gives CDR1 SEHNR, CDR2 FQNEAQ (reference sequence). Trimming shortened V by 2 bases and J by 5 bases, and 15 bases separated the two germline ends. The chain's CDR3 is CASSLLSGTRYGYTF. In DNA form, the CDR3 reads TGTGCCAGCAGCTTATTAAGCGGGACGAGATATGGCTACACCTTC.

The table lists this clonotype with a few counts. This chain uses TRBV4-1 with TRBJ1-2; tentatively, D is TRBD1 (5 bases). V dropped 0 bases and J dropped 3 bases, with 17 bases sitting between them. The germline CDR1 and CDR2 sequences are MGHRA and YSYEKL. CDR3 size: 17 residues. DNA of the CDR3: TGCGCCAGCAGCCAAGATGGGAGGGGCGACCCTTACTATGGCTACACCTTC. Translated, it gives CASSQDGRGDPYYGYTF.

The chain uses TRBV27 and TRBJ1-1; D not resolved. This CDR3 is 15 amino acids long. From germline, CDR1 is MNHEY and CDR2 SMNVEV (reference sequence). With 3 bases removed from V and 4 bases from J, the gap between germline ends came to 15 bases. CDR3 DNA: TGTGCCAGCAGTTTCCCCCCTGGACCGGGCACTGAAGCTTTCTTT. It specifies CASSFPPGPGTEAFF.

The chain links TRBV12-3 or TRBV12-4 to TRBJ2-2; D possibly corresponds to TRBD1 (6 bases). The CDR3 runs to 17 residues. The ends were cut back, 10 bases at V and 5 bases at J, with 26 bases in the middle. The CDR3 DNA reads TGTGCCATCGAGAGTTTTCATCACCCCAGGGGTACCGGGGAGCTGTTTTTT. This codes for CAIESFHHPRGTGELFF.

There are a few counts of this clonotype. V gene TRBV5-5 combines with J gene TRBJ1-2; D ambiguous. Germline assignment: CDR1 SGHKS and CDR2 YYEKEE (reference sequence). The CDR3 sequence is 13 residues long. V was shortened by 0 bases and J by 5 bases, with 8 bases between the two germline ends. As DNA, the CDR3 is TGTGCCAGCAGCTTGGATGTCAGTTATGGCTACACCTTC. Amino acid sequence: CASSLDVSYGYTF.

This chain joins TRBV11-3 and TRBJ2-1; TRBD2 matches at 9 bases. Germline lookup yields CDR1 SGHNT and CDR2 YENEEA. This CDR3 spans 14 amino acids. V dropped 8 bases and J dropped 5; count of bases not matched to a gene: 7. DNA for the CDR3: TGTGCCAGCTGTAGCGGGAGAGGCGACAATGAGCAGTTCTTC. Translation: CASCSGRGDNEQFF.

The gene calls are TRBV18 and TRBJ2-3; D unclear. The V end was cut by 0 bases, the J end by 0 bases, with 13 bases between. Germline-derived CDR1 and CDR2 are KGHSH and LQKENI. The CDR3 is made up of 17 amino acids. In DNA form, the CDR3 reads TGTGCCAGCTCACCACCTTTGGGGATACCTAGCACAGATACGCAGTATTTT. As protein: CASSPPLGIPSTDTQYF.

The genes are TRBV30 and TRBJ1-2, with 7 bases fitting TRBD1. This CDR3 has 14 amino acids. Per germline, CDR1 GTSNPN and CDR2 SVGIG (reference sequence). The J segment lost 1 base and the V segment lost 4 bases, leaving 6 bases of the junction unmatched. CDR3 in DNA: TGTGCCTGGACTGGAGACAGGGATAACTATGGCTACACCTTC. Amino acid sequence: CAWTGDRDNYGYTF.

In regard to this clonotype: A much larger clone sits a single nucleotide away, making a read error possible. The J gene is TRBJ2-4, the V gene TRBV4-2; 8 bases are a match to TRBD1. This CDR3 has 15 residues. Per the germline V gene, CDR1 is LGHNA and CDR2 is YNFKEQ. This chain's CDR3 is CASTQKDRGENIQYF. Here the CDR3 DNA reads TGTGCCAGCACCCAAAAAGACAGGGGAGAAAACATTCAGTACTTC.

The chain couples TRBV2 to TRBJ2-2, with TRBD1 identical over 7 bases. Germline assignment: CDR1 SNHLY and CDR2 FYNNEI. This CDR3 comprises 15 residues. With 6 bases clipped from V and 5 bases from J, the junction kept 9 bases outside the gene matches. The CDR3 DNA sequence: TGTGCCAGCAGCAACGGGGACAGAGGGACCGGGGAGCTGTTTTTT. Its translation: CASSNGDRGTGELFF.

The genes are TRBV14 and TRBJ2-1, with D possibly being TRBD2 (7 bases). CDR3 length equals 13 residues. Per the germline V gene, CDR1 is SGHDN and CDR2 is FVKESK. Between the trimmed V and J ends, which lost 7 bases and 9 bases, there was a span of 16 bases. CDR3 nucleotide sequence: TGTGCCAGCACACCGGGGGGCCCCACTGAGCAGTTCTTC. Translated, it gives CASTPGGPTEQFF.

The rearrangement links TRBV5-1 to TRBJ2-1; no clear D. The CDR3 covers 17 residues. Germline V CDR1 and CDR2: SGHRS, YFSETQ. V lost 4 bases and J lost 0, with 17 bases in between. The CDR3 region has the DNA TGCGCCAGCAGCCTTCGACCCCACCAAAGCTCCTACAATGAGCAGTTCTTC. It specifies CASSLRPHQSSYNEQFF.